This TCR beta chain was profiled in a study of cytomegalovirus exposure and HLA in healthy donors. Study as a whole: The roughly 110 validation repertoires used the same platform as the roughly 670 first-cohort repertoires (as reported by a later analysis).

In regard to this clone: The antigen remains undetermined.

Overall study findings and caveats: The classifier reportedly diagnosed cytomegalovirus status with high sensitivity and specificity. Cytomegalovirus-associated TCR beta chains were listed, numbering some 170.

Produced via immunoSEQ multiplex PCR; TCRdb's table is partial and in-frame only. Here the sample spans approximately 240,000 clones, about 89% being singletons. Between the trimmed V and J ends, which lost 3 bases and 0 bases, there was a span of 6 bases. This CDR3 contains 13 residues. Looked up from germline, CDR1 is SGHNT and CDR2 is YYREEE (reference sequence). V gene TRBV5-4 combines with J gene TRBJ2-5; D ambiguous. Material: PBMCs. The sequence derives from a woman under 30 in good health and CMV-seronegative. The CDR3 nucleotides read TGTGCCAGCAGCTATCCTGACCAAGAGACCCAGTACTTC. Residues: CASSYPDQETQYF.